This T cell receptor beta chain was identified during a study of cytomegalovirus exposure and HLA in healthy donors. With 60 Vbeta and 13 Jbeta primers, the PCR was carried out. Sequenced by immunoSEQ multiplex PCR; TCRdb stores in-frame clones only, minus some. In the table there are some 100,000 clones, 65% to 90% of which are singletons. As regards this clone: The target antigen is unknown.

The J segment lost 7 bases and the V segment lost 5 bases, leaving 12 bases of the junction unmatched. Germline CDR1 and CDR2: MNHEY and SVGAGI. CDR3 length: 15 amino acids. The study's findings and limits: Per published accounts, TCR beta sequences correctly predicted the HLA-A and HLA-B alleles of most subjects.

The J gene is TRBJ1-2, the V gene TRBV6-5, with 8 bases lining up with TRBD1. The TCR comes from a woman aged 25 to 45 in good health and CMV-seronegative. Sample: PBMCs. The CDR3 coding sequence is TGTGCCAGCAGTCCGTACGGACAGGGTAGAGGTGGCTACACCTTC. It encodes CASSPYGQGRGGYTF.